A single T cell receptor (beta chain) is shown here with its context. The sample originates from a study of T cell responses to AZD1222 COVID-19 vaccine. CDR3 length: 17 residues. J lost 7 bases, V lost 1 base, and 9 bases had no gene match. Per germline, CDR1 SGHAT and CDR2 FQNNGV. TCRdb keeps only in-frame clones here, not all; method: immunoSEQ multiplex PCR. This sample has 70,000 to 75,000 clones, with about three quarters found just once. The V call is TRBV11-2, the J call TRBJ2-2, with TRBD2 matching 10 bases. The receptor was derived from an adult who received the AZD1222 COVID-19 vaccine. Source: peripheral blood, taken 28 days after the second AZD1222 dose. CDR3: CASSLGLAGASGGELFF. CDR3 nucleotides: TGTGCCAGCAGCTTAGGGCTAGCGGGGGCCTCTGGCGGGGAGCTGTTTTTT.